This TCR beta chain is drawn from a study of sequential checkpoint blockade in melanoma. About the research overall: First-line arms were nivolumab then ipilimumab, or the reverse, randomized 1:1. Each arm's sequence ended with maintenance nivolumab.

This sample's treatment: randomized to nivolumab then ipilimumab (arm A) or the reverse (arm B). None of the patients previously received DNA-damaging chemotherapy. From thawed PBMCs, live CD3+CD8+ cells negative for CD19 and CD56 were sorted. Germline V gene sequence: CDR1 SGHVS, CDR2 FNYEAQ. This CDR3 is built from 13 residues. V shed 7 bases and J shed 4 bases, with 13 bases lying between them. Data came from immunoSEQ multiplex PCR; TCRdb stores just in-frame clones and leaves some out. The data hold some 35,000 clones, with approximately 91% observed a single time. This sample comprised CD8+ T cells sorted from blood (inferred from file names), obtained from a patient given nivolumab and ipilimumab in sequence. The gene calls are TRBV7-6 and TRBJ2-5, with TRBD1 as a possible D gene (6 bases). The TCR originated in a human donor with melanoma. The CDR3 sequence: CASNRGGIETQYF. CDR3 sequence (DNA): TGTGCCAGCAACCGTGGGGGCATAGAGACCCAGTACTTC.